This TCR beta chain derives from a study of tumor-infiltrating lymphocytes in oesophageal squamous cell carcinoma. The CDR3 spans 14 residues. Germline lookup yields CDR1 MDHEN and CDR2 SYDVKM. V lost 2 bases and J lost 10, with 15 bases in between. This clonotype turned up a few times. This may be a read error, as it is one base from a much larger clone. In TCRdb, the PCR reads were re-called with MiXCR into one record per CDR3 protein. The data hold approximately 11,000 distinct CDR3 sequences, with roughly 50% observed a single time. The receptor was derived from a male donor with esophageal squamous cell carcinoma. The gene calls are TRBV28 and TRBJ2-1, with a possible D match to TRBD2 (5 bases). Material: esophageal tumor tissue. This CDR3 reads CASSLLPGSYEQFF. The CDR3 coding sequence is TGTGCCAGCAGTTTACTCCCGGGATCCTACGAGCAGTTCTTC.